In its sample, the clone carrying this TCR beta chain was seen many times. Its antigen is as yet unknown. This specimen belongs to a study of T cell repertoires in cytomegalovirus infection. Study background: Indications of both CMV infection and matching HLA type were provided by public TCR beta signatures. General study results and limits: Cumulative public TCR beta family frequency identified carriers of CMV plus the relevant HLA. Across the ex vivo response, the dominant clonotypes were HLA-C-restricted CMV-specific TCR beta clonotypes.

In TCRdb, the reads were re-called with MiXCR into one record per CDR3 protein. The sample lists around 450,000 distinct CDR3 sequences, roughly 12% seen once, with roughly 10% in the top ten. CDR3 length: 15 residues. The ends were cut back, 2 bases at V and 6 bases at J, with 13 bases in the middle. This chain links TRBV12-3 or TRBV12-4 with TRBJ2-2; D not certain. The clonotype comes from a human donor in good health (CMV status not recorded). Some clones in this sample may be carry-over from other donors' samples. The sequencing input was PBMCs. DNA for the CDR3: TGTGCCAGCAGTTTACCTCAGCTCCAGGCCGGGGAGCTGTTTTTT. Residues: CASSLPQLQAGELFF.